Sequencing of this T cell receptor beta chain was carried out in a study of blood T cell repertoires in COVID-19 (TCRdb year 2020). Regarding the research as a whole: The collaborator samples originated in the United States, Italy and Spain and spanned the acute and convalescent phases of COVID-19. The sample metadata nearly always contained a de-identified subject ID, COVID-19 status, age in years and sex. The prospective study material was composed of cDNA or gDNA derived from T cells, B-cell-depleted T cells, or PBMCs. Deeply sampled blood TCRbeta repertoires from subjects exposed to, actively infected with, or recovered from COVID-19 were included in the dataset. Samples came from the ongoing ImmuneRACE study (first 160 participants) plus 1,254 subjects from 6 global collaborators. A freely available public database, intended as a resource for researchers studying the immune response to SARS-CoV-2, is where the repertoires were released. Where HLA class I and class II types were available, the types were taken from metadata supplied by the sample provider, not from assay-based typing. Beyond this particular receptor, the publication reports: How much clinical and demographic metadata was included differed by source and by participant, and the metadata was provided uncurated.

Enrolling through a virtual design, the prospective study's participants ranged in age from roughly 18 to 95 years and lived across about two dozen United States geographic areas. In the prospective study, participants were assigned to cohorts based on the clinical history participants reported in a screening survey and a study questionnaire. Recovered participants in ImmuneRACE Cohort 3 were defined as having two consecutive negative NP/OP PCR tests, clearance from a healthcare professional, or resolution of symptoms. In the prospective study, whole blood, serum and a nasopharyngeal or oropharyngeal swab were collected from each participant by mobile phlebotomists. Participants in the prospective study had the option to provide additional blood draws and questionnaires over a roughly 2-month period. Blood samples from the prospective study were shipped frozen or at room temperature prior to DNA extraction.

Inclusive of the bounding cysteine and phenylalanine, the CDR3 is 15 residues long. Solely the CDR3 DNA is kept, with 45 bases framed from the first base. Trimming takes 5 bases from V and 2 bases from J, and the germline ends sit 13 bases apart. The germline V gene specifies MDHEN as CDR1 and SYDVKM as CDR2. TCRbeta CDR3 regions were amplified from genomic DNA using the immunoSEQ Assay, a bias-controlled multiplex PCR. As for how the authors treated the data: Within the assay, amplification of reference gene primers was used to estimate how many nucleated cells each sample contained. To quantify the absolute abundance of each unique TCRbeta CDR3 rearrangement, sequence reads were collapsed and filtered. For each sample, productive Simpson clonality was calculated as the square root of Simpson's diversity index over productive rearrangements. The table was pulled from immuneACCESS by TCRdb, which kept in-frame rearrangements only. Such tables lose some clones; where checked, under half of the loss comes from unresolved V genes, and the rest has no known cause. V and J calls and clone size are copied from that table; D and trimming were computed from the DNA. A total of roughly 170,000 clones appear in this sample, 78% of them only once. Around a sixth of the sample is held by the ten biggest clonotypes.

A few counts support this clone. Its binding antigen is unknown. No qualities accompany the bases; no much larger clone lies one base away. The sequence was obtained from a woman between 45 and 65 years old who had recovered from COVID-19. The V gene is TRBV28 and the J gene is TRBJ1-5; TRBD1 is a weak D gene call, 6 bases matching. The sequenced sample was PBMCs or T cells enriched from blood (not recorded which). This receptor has the CDR3 CASSIPYRGNQPQHF. The DNA is as follows: TGTGCCAGCAGTATCCCATACAGGGGCAATCAGCCCCAGCATTTT. Where the CDR3 stops, the reference TRBV28 and TRBJ1-5 genes take over; the full variable domain is DVKVTQSSRYLVKRTGEKVFLECVQDMDHENMFWYRQDPGLGLRLIYFSYDVKMKEKGDIPEGYSVSREKKERFSLILESASTNQTSMYLCASSIPYRGNQPQHFGDGTRLSIL.